This T cell receptor beta chain was observed in a study of brain T cells in children with intractable seizures. General study findings and limits: Among the top 50 brain clones were public and private clonotypes. HCMV serostatus was not known, and viral specificity came from CDR3 similarity only.

TCRdb's copy holds only in-frame clones and misses some; the assay was immunoSEQ multiplex PCR. The profile shows roughly 1,400 clones, 83% of them singletons. Worth noting for this clone: Its cognate antigen is unknown.

Sequencing was limited to surgery cases with top T cell transcript signatures in brain tissue. Pre-surgery treatment included at least one anti-epileptic drug. This CDR3 is 16 amino acids long. In germline, CDR1 is SGHVS, CDR2 FQNEAQ. V shed 4 bases and J 3 bases; nucleotides not matched to a gene: 7. The specimen comprised resected brain tissue, sampled at surgery. This chain connects TRBV7-8 to TRBJ1-5; 9 bases are a match to TRBD1. The sequence was collected from a boy younger than 18 with focal cortical dysplasia and intractable seizures. Written as DNA, the CDR3 is TGTGCCAGCAGCTCGGGGACAGGGAGAACCAATCAGCCCCAGCATTTT. It encodes CASSSGTGRTNQPQHF.